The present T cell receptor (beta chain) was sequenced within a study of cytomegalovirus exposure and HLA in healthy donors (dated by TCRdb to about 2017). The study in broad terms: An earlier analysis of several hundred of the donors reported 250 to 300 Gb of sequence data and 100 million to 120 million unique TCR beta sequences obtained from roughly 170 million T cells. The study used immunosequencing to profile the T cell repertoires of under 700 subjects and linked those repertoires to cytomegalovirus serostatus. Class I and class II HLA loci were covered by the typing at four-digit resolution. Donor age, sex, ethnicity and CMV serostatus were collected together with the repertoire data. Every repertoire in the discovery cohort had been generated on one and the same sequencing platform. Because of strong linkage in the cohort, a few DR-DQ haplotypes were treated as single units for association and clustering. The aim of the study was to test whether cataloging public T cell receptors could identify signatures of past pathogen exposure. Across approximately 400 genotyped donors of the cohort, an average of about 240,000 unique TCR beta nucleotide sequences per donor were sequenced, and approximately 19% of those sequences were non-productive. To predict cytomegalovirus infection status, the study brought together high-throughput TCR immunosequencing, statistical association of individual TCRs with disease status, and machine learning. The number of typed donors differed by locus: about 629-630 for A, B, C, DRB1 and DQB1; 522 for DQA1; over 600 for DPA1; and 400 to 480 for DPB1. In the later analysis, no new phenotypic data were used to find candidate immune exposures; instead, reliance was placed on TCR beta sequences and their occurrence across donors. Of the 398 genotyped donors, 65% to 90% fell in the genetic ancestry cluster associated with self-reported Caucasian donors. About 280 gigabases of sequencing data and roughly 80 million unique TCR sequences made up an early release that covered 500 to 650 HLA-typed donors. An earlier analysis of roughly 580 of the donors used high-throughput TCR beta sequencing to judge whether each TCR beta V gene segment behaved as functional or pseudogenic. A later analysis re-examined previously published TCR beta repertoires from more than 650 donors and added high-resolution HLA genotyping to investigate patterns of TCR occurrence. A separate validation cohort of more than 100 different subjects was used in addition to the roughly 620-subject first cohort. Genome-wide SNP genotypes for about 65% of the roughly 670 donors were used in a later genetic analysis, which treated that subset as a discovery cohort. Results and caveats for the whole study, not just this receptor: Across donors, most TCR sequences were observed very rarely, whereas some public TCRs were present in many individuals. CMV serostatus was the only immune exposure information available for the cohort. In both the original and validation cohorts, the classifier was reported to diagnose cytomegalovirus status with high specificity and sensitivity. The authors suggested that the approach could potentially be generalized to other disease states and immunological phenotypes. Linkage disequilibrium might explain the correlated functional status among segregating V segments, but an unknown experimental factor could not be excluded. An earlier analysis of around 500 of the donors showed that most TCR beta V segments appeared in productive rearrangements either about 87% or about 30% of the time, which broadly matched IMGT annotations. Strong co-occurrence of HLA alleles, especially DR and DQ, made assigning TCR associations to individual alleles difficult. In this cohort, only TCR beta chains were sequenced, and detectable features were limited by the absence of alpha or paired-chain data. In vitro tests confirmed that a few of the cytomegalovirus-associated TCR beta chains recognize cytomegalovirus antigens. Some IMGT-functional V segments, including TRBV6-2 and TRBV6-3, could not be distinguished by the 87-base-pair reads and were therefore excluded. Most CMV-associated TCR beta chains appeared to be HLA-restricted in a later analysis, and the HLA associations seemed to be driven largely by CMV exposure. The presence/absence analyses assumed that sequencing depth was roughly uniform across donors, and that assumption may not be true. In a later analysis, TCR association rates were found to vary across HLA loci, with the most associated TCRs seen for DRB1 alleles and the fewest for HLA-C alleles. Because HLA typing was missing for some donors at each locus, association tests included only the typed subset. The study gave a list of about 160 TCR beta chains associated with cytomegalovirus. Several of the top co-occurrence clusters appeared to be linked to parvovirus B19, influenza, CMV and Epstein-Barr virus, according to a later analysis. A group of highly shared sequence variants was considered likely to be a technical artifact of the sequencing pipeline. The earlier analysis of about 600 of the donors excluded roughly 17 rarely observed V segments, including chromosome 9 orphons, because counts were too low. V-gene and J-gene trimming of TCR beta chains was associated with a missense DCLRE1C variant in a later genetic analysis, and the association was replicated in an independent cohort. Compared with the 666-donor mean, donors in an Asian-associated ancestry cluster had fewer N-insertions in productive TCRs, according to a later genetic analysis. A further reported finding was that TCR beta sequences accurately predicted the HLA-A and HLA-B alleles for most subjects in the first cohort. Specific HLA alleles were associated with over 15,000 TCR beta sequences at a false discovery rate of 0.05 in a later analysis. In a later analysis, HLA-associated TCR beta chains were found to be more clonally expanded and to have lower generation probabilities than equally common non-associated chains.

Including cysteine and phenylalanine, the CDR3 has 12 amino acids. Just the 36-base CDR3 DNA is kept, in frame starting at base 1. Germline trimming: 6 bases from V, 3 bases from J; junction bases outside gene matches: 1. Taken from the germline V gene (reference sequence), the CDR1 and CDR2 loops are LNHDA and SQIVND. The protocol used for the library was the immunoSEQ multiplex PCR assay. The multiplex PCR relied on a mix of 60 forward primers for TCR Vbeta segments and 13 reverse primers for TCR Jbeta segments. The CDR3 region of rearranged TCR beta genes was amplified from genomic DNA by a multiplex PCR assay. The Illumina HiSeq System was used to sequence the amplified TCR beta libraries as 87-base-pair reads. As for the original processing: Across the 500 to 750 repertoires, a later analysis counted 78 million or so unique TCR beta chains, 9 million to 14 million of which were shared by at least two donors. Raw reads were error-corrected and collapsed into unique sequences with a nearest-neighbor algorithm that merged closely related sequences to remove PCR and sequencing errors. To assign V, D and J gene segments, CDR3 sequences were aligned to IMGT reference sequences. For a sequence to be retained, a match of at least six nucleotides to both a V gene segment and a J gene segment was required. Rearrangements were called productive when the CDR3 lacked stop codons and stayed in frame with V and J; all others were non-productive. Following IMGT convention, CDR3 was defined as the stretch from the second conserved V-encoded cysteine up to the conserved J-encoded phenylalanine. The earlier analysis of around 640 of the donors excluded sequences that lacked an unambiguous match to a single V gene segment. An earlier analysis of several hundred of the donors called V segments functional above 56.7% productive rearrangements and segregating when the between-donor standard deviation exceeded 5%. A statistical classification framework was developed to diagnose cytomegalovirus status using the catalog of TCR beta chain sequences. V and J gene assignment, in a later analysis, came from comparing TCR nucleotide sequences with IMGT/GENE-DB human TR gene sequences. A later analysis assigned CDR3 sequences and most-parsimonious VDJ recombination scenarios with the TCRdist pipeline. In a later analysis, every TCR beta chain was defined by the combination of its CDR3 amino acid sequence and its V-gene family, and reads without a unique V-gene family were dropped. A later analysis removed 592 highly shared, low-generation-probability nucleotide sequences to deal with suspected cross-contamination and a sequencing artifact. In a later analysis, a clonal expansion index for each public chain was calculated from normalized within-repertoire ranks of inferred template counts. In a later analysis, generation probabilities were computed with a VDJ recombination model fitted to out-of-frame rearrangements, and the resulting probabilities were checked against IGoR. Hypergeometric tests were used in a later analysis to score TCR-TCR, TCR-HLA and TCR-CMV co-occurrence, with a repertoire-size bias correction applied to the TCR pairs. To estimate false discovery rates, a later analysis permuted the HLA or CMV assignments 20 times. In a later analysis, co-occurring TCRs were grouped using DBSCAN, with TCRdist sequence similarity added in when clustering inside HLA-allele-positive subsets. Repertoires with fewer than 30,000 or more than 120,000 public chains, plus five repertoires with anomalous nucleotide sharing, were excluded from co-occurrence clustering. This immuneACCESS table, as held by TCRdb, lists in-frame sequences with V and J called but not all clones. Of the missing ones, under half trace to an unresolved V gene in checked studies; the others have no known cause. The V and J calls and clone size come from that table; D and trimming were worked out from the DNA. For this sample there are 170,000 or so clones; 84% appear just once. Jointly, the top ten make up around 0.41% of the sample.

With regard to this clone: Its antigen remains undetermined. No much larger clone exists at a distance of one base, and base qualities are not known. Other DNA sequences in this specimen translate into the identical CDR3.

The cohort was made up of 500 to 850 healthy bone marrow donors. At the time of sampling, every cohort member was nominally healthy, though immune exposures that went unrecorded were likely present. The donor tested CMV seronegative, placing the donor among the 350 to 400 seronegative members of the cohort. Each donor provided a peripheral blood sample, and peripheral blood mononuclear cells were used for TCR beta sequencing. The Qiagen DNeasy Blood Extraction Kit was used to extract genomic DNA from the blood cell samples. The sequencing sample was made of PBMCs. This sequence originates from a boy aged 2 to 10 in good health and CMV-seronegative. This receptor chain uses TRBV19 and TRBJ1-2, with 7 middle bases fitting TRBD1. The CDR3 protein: CASSDRDYGYTF. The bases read TGTGCCAGTAGCGACAGGGACTATGGCTACACCTTC. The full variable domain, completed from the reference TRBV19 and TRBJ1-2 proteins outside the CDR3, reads DGGITQSPKYLFRKEGQNVTLSCEQNLNHDAMYWYRQDPGQGLRLIYYSQIVNDFQKGDIAEGYSVSREKKESFPLTVTSAQKNPTAFYLCASSDRDYGYTFGSGTRLTVV.